The TCR beta chain described here comes from a study of OX40 agonist ivuxolimab in advanced cancers. About the study: Aged roughly 23 to 80 with a mean of 60 years, they were about 83% male. Partial response was recorded in three patients: one hepatocellular carcinoma and two cutaneous melanoma cases. Findings of the study overall: Clonal expansion was seen in CD4+ and CD8+ blood T cells by week 6 at 0.1 to 3.0 mg/kg. Researchers report that CD8+ T cells had, on average, more expanded clones than CD4+.

Data came from immunoSEQ multiplex PCR; TCRdb stores just in-frame clones and leaves some out. The profile shows about 62,000 clones, roughly 87% of them singletons. With regard to this clone: Its antigen remains unknown.

CDR1 and CDR2 (germline): SNHLY, FYNNEI. V lost 2 bases, J lost 11 bases, and 9 bases lay in between. This CDR3 is built from 11 residues. The sequencing used CD4+ or CD8+ T cells sorted from blood, collected in a trial of the OX40 agonist ivuxolimab. The V call is TRBV2, the J call TRBJ1-1; D is unclear. This clonotype was obtained from an adult with an advanced solid tumor such as melanoma, head and neck, liver or kidney cancer. Here the CDR3 DNA reads TGTGCCAGCAGTGAATGGGGATCTGCTTTCTTT. Translating it yields CASSEWGSAFF.